Below, one TCR beta chain is given with its context. Clones were read by immunoSEQ multiplex PCR, and TCRdb kept only the in-frame ones, dropping some. The table records approximately 150,000 clones, approximately 87% of them present only once. This specimen belongs to a study of T cell responses to AZD1222 COVID-19 vaccine. The CDR3 is made up of 13 amino acids. CDR1 GTSNPN and CDR2 SVGIG come from the germline V gene (reference sequence). V trimming: 2 bases; J trimming: 12 bases; junction bases outside the gene matches: 10. The starting material was peripheral blood, obtained 28 days after the second AZD1222 dose. The receptor was isolated from an adult who received the AZD1222 COVID-19 vaccine. The V gene is TRBV30, the J gene TRBJ1-3, with 7 bases that match TRBD1. Here the CDR3 reads CAWSKGTDFVIYF. Here the CDR3 DNA reads TGTGCCTGGAGTAAAGGGACAGATTTTGTCATATATTTT.